This T cell receptor beta chain derives from a study of PD-1 blockade in classical Hodgkin lymphoma. Relapse was seen in all patients after autologous stem cell transplantation, and brentuximab vedotin exposure was variable. Produced via immunoSEQ multiplex PCR; TCRdb's table is partial and in-frame only. In the table there are about 150,000 clones, about four fifths of which are singletons. Study-wide findings and caveats: With CD4+ cells, TCR diversity rose significantly by C4D1, but not with CD8+ cells. Newly diagnosed patients had diversity similar to the baseline diversity of complete responders. Reported baseline diversity: healthy donors highest, relapsed/refractory patients lowest.

This clone was detected a few times. Antigen specificity is unknown. Trimming shortened V by 1 base and J by 3 bases, and 6 bases separated the two germline ends. The CDR3 contains 13 residues. Germline values: CDR1 SGHNT, CDR2 YENEEA. The V gene is TRBV11-3, the J gene TRBJ1-1; D remains ambiguous. The sequence was obtained from a human donor with classical Hodgkin lymphoma. The sequenced sample was peripheral blood mononuclear cells (PBMCs), obtained before the second cycle of nivolumab. CDR3 residues: CASSLVKDTEAFF. Here the CDR3 DNA reads TGTGCCAGCAGCTTAGTCAAAGACACTGAAGCTTTCTTT.